This T cell receptor (beta chain) was sequenced for a study of sequential checkpoint blockade in melanoma. Study summary: Randomization was 1:1 between first-line nivolumab→ipilimumab and ipilimumab→nivolumab.

Clones were read by immunoSEQ multiplex PCR, and TCRdb kept only the in-frame ones, dropping some. The data contain 30,000 to 40,000 clones, about nine tenths of them seen just once; the ten biggest clones take up roughly 12%. Germline CDR1 SGHNT, CDR2 YYREEE (reference sequence). The CDR3 loop spans 15 amino acids. The V gene lost 0 bases and the J gene lost 4 bases, with 10 bases spanning the gap. The treatment denotes: randomized to nivolumab then ipilimumab (arm A) or the reverse (arm B). PBMC sorting kept live CD3+CD8+ cells without CD19 or CD56. This clone was detected once. This clonotype originated in a human donor with melanoma. J is TRBJ2-2 and V is TRBV5-4, with D uncertain. The sample here was CD8+ T cells sorted from blood (inferred from file names), taken from a patient given nivolumab and ipilimumab in sequence. CDR3 sequence reads: CASSLGPPGTGELFF. For the CDR3, the DNA is TGTGCCAGCAGCTTGGGACCCCCGGGCACCGGGGAGCTGTTTTTT. The full variable domain, rest sourced from reference TRBV5-4 and TRBJ2-2, is ETGVTQSPTHLIKTRGQQVTLRCSSQSGHNTVSWYQQALGQGPQFIFQYYREEENGRGNFPPRFSGLQFPNYSSELNVNALELDDSALYLCASSLGPPGTGELFFGEGSRLTVL.